Given below is one TCR beta chain in context. No antigen is known for it. V lost 5 bases to trimming and J lost 0 bases, with 20 bases between them. The germline V gene has CDR1 MNHEY and CDR2 SMNVEV (reference sequence). The CDR3 covers 18 residues. Cohort: HPV-negative, locally advanced oral cavity squamous cell carcinoma patients. No culture or expansion preceded analysis of these blood cells. The data were taken from a study of neoadjuvant anti-PD-1 for oral cavity cancer. General observations from the study: Post-nivolumab, blood T cell clonality was significantly elevated in non-responders.

Blood libraries mostly used roughly 440 ng genomic DNA, six replicates each. Produced via immunoSEQ multiplex PCR; TCRdb's table is partial and in-frame only. Of 17,000 or so clones in the sample, 65% to 85% were seen once. This TCR was sampled from a person aged 35-79 years with oral cavity squamous cell carcinoma. The rearrangement links TRBV27 to TRBJ1-3, with a weak D call TRBD1 (6 bases). The sample here was PBMCs, taken before nivolumab (anti-PD-1) treatment. In DNA form, the CDR3 reads TGTGCCAGCAGTGCCAGTTCCCAGGGGACCCTCTCTGGAAACACCATATATTTT. This sequence encodes CASSASSQGTLSGNTIYF.